A selection of T cell receptor beta chains follows, all from one sample in a study of T cell changes during pregnancy in multiple sclerosis. Using immunoSEQ multiplex PCR, the repertoire was profiled, and TCRdb retains in-frame clones only, with some absent. The sample has tens of thousands of clones, approximately 90% seen once. Here the sequenced sample was CD4+ T cells from peripheral blood mononuclear cells, taken before pregnancy. The receptors stem from a female donor with multiple sclerosis, enrolled in a pregnancy study. Each CDR3 is given with its conserved first and last residue. D genes are given only for firm matches. Only some rows state a clone size, as once, few, many or a class for expanded clones.

CDR3: CASSLLTATNEKLFF; DNA: TGCGCCAGCAGCTTGTTAACAGCAACTAATGAAAAACTGTTTTTT; size: NA; J: TRBJ1-4; D: NA; V: TRBV5-1
CDR3: CASSLPTGVETQYF; DNA: TGTGCCAGCAGCTTACCGACAGGGGTTGAGACCCAGTACTTC; size: NA; J: TRBJ2-5; D: TRBD1; V: TRBV7-2
CDR3: CASSLAIGTHSYEQYF; DNA: TGCGCCAGCAGCTTGGCCATTGGGACACACTCCTACGAGCAGTACTTC; size: NA; J: TRBJ2-7; D: NA; V: TRBV5-1
CDR3: CASSTRRGLADTDTQYF; DNA: TGTGCCAGTAGTACCCGCCGCGGACTAGCGGACACAGATACGCAGTATTTT; size: NA; J: TRBJ2-3; D: TRBD2; V: TRBV19
CDR3: CASSYSFLAGELFF; DNA: TGTGCCAGCAGTTACTCATTTCTAGCCGGGGAGCTGTTTTTT; size: NA; J: TRBJ2-2; D: NA; V: TRBV6-6
CDR3: CASRDRLLGEQYF; DNA: TGTGCCAGCCGGGACAGGCTACTGGGTGAGCAGTACTTC; size: once; J: TRBJ2-7; D: TRBD1; V: TRBV6-1
CDR3: CASSTLRDSPLHF; DNA: TGCGCCAGCAGTACCCTCCGGGATTCACCCCTCCACTTT; size: NA; J: TRBJ1-6; D: NA; V: TRBV10-2
CDR3: CASSPRLAGGLGGELFF; DNA: TGTGCCAGCAGCCCCCGGCTAGCGGGGGGGTTGGGCGGGGAGCTGTTTTTT; size: NA; J: TRBJ2-2; D: TRBD2; V: TRBV4-2
CDR3: CASTKSTGGWNYGYTF; DNA: TGTGCCAGTACCAAATCTACAGGGGGATGGAACTATGGCTACACCTTC; size: NA; J: TRBJ1-2; D: TRBD1; V: TRBV19
CDR3: CASSALAGGNNEQFF; DNA: TGCGCCAGCAGCGCACTAGCGGGGGGGAACAATGAGCAGTTCTTC; size: NA; J: TRBJ2-1; D: TRBD2; V: TRBV5-1
CDR3: CASSIPGTGGNTIYF; DNA: TGTGCCAGTAGTATCCCCGGGACAGGGGGAAACACCATATATTTT; size: NA; J: TRBJ1-3; D: TRBD1; V: TRBV19
CDR3: CASSLLWNTGELFF; DNA: TGCGCCAGCAGCTTGTTATGGAACACCGGGGAGCTGTTTTTT; size: NA; J: TRBJ2-2; D: NA; V: TRBV5-1
CDR3: CATSRDRQSATNEKLFF; DNA: TGTGCCACCAGCAGAGACCGACAGTCTGCAACTAATGAAAAACTGTTTTTT; size: NA; J: TRBJ1-4; D: NA; V: TRBV15
CDR3: CAWSVRGPGEQFF; DNA: TGTGCCTGGAGTGTAAGAGGGCCGGGCGAGCAGTTCTTC; size: NA; J: TRBJ2-1; D: NA; V: TRBV30
CDR3: CWPPRRGPYEQYF; DNA: TGCTGGCCGCCTAGGAGGGGTCCCTACGAGCAGTACTTC; size: once; J: TRBJ2-7; D: NA; V: TRBV29-1
CDR3: CSVKTYRVANYEQFF; DNA: TGCAGCGTCAAAACTTACAGGGTCGCCAATTATGAGCAGTTCTTC; size: NA; J: TRBJ2-1; D: NA; V: TRBV29-1
CDR3: CASSQGGGTDYGYTF; DNA: TGTGCCAGCAGCCAAGGAGGAGGAACGGACTATGGCTACACCTTC; size: NA; J: TRBJ1-2; D: NA; V: TRBV14
CDR3: CASSRGLPYEQYF; DNA: TGTGCCAGCAGCAGGGGGCTCCCCTACGAGCAGTACTTC; size: once; J: TRBJ2-7; D: TRBD1; V: TRBV28
CDR3: CASSYPPQSYEQYF; DNA: TGTGCCAGCAGTTACCCCCCCCAATCCTACGAGCAGTACTTC; size: NA; J: TRBJ2-7; D: NA; V: TRBV6-6
CDR3: CATSRVRGGTETQYF; DNA: TGTGCCACCAGCAGAGTACGGGGTGGAACGGAGACCCAGTACTTC; size: NA; J: TRBJ2-5; D: NA; V: TRBV15
CDR3: CASSFVTSGGINEQFF; DNA: TGCGCCAGCAGCTTCGTAACTAGCGGGGGGATTAATGAGCAGTTCTTC; size: once; J: TRBJ2-1; D: TRBD2; V: TRBV5-1
CDR3: CASSIPGFYGYTF; DNA: TGTGCCAGCAGTATCCCAGGTTTCTATGGCTACACCTTC; size: NA; J: TRBJ1-2; D: NA; V: TRBV28
CDR3: CASSPLPGTGGYGYTF; DNA: TGTGCCAGCTCACCACTACCGGGGACAGGAGGCTATGGCTACACCTTC; size: NA; J: TRBJ1-2; D: TRBD1; V: TRBV18
CDR3: CASSRGIDSGNTIYF; DNA: TGTGCCAGCAGCAGAGGCATAGACTCTGGAAACACCATATATTTT; size: NA; J: TRBJ1-3; D: NA; V: TRBV6-1
CDR3: CASSGSGGTHTDTQYF; DNA: TGTGCCAGCAGCGGTAGCGGGGGGACACACACAGATACGCAGTATTTT; size: NA; J: TRBJ2-3; D: TRBD2; V: TRBV9
CDR3: CASSLGPGTVYEQYF; DNA: TGTGCCAGCAGTTTAGGCCCCGGGACAGTCTACGAGCAGTACTTC; size: NA; J: TRBJ2-7; D: TRBD1; V: TRBV27
CDR3: CASSPGGNGYTF; DNA: TGTGCCAGCTCACCAGGAGGGAATGGCTACACCTTC; size: few; J: TRBJ1-2; D: NA; V: TRBV18
CDR3: CASSSGTSGGLEQYF; DNA: TGTGCCAGCAGCTCCGGGACTAGCGGGGGACTCGAGCAGTACTTC; size: NA; J: TRBJ2-7; D: TRBD2; V: TRBV14
CDR3: CATSRTRGHVDEQFF; DNA: TGTGCCACCAGCAGAACCAGGGGGCATGTGGATGAGCAGTTCTTC; size: NA; J: TRBJ2-1; D: TRBD1; V: TRBV15
CDR3: CASSLVPGSGGTQYF; DNA: TGTGCCAGCAGCTTAGTCCCGGGCAGCGGGGGGACCCAGTACTTC; size: NA; J: TRBJ2-5; D: TRBD2; V: TRBV11-2
CDR3: CAISDPHEDSNYGYTF; DNA: TGTGCCATCAGTGATCCCCACGAAGACTCTAACTATGGCTACACCTTC; size: NA; J: TRBJ1-2; D: NA; V: TRBV10-3
CDR3: CASSLVPGQGYEQYF; DNA: TGTGCCAGCAGCTTAGTTCCGGGACAGGGGTACGAGCAGTACTTC; size: once; J: TRBJ2-7; D: TRBD1; V: TRBV7-2
CDR3: CASSLRQGTGNTIYF; DNA: TGTGCCAGCAGTTTACGGCAGGGAACTGGAAACACCATATATTTT; size: NA; J: TRBJ1-3; D: NA; V: TRBV28
CDR3: CASSPNTGTINTIYF; DNA: TGTGCCAGCTCACCAAACACAGGGACAATCAACACCATATATTTT; size: NA; J: TRBJ1-3; D: NA; V: TRBV18
CDR3: CASSGGTSRQETQYF; DNA: TGTGCCAGCAGCGGGGGGACTAGCAGACAAGAGACCCAGTACTTC; size: NA; J: TRBJ2-5; D: TRBD2; V: TRBV7-2
CDR3: CASSPRVSYEQYF; DNA: TGCGCCAGCAGCCCCCGGGTCTCGTACGAGCAGTACTTC; size: NA; J: TRBJ2-7; D: NA; V: TRBV4-1
CDR3: CASSEGPTTREQYF; DNA: TGTGCCAGCAGCGAGGGACCCACGACTAGGGAGCAGTACTTC; size: NA; J: TRBJ2-7; D: NA; V: TRBV9
CDR3: CATSRGRDTFTDTQYF; DNA: TGTGCCACCAGCAGAGGACGGGACACTTTCACAGATACGCAGTATTTT; size: NA; J: TRBJ2-3; D: NA; V: TRBV15
CDR3: CASSYSAHRNYGYTF; DNA: TGTGCCAGCAGTTACAGCGCACACCGTAACTATGGCTACACCTTC; size: NA; J: TRBJ1-2; D: NA; V: TRBV6-6
CDR3: CASSPKRGGLNTEAFF; DNA: TGTGCCAGCAGCCCCAAGAGGGGGGGACTGAACACTGAAGCTTTCTTT; size: once; J: TRBJ1-1; D: NA; V: TRBV7-6